This T cell receptor (beta chain) comes out of a study of low-dose radiotherapy and immunotherapy resistance in tumors. Study background: Once cycle 1 day 1 began, patients took oral aspirin 300 mg daily for four cycles.

CDR3 length: 13 residues. Unmatched junction bases numbered 4, after V lost 2 bases and J lost 6 bases. Germline V gene data show CDR1 as SGHRS and CDR2 as YFSETQ. Gene-specific TRAV and TRBV primers were used for first-strand cDNA, covering alpha and beta chains. Both a constant-region primer and a V-primer adapter served to amplify TCRs across about 20 PCR cycles. The isolated mRNA underwent amplification through in vitro transcription. TCRdb processed the reads anew with MiXCR; each CDR3 protein has one entry. The sample has roughly 14,000 distinct CDR3 sequences, roughly 60% seen once. This chain connects TRBV5-1 to TRBJ1-1; 7 nucleotides align to TRBD1. The sequence derives from a human donor with advanced metastatic prostate, ovarian, gallbladder or colorectal cancer (not recorded which). This table probably holds off-target reads from a library built for another chain. In DNA form, the CDR3 reads TGCGCCAGCAGCTTAACAGGGGTAGCTGAAGCTTTCTTT. Encoded protein: CASSLTGVAEAFF.